The clone carrying this TCR beta chain appeared a few times. Its antigen is currently unknown. These data originate in a study of siplizumab effects on memory and regulatory T cells. Study conclusions and caveats: Siplizumab conditions gave an average of around 65% Treg-derived mappable alloreactive CD4+ clones, versus 25% to 30% for controls.

Each sample had roughly 10^5 TCR templates assayed. Libraries were prepared by immunoSEQ multiplex PCR; TCRdb keeps only in-frame clonotypes and omits some of them. Seen here are roughly 60,000 clones, approximately 95% observed once, and the top ten hold roughly 38%. Germline V gene sequence: CDR1 SGHTA, CDR2 FQGTGA. The CDR3 spans 15 residues. V dropped 2 bases and J dropped 2 bases, with 11 bases sitting between them. The gene calls are TRBV7-3 and TRBJ2-3; D may correspond to TRBD1 or TRBD2 (6 bases each). This clonotype originated in a human donor in good health. Sequencing was done on a sample of CD8+ T cells sorted from blood. The CDR3 region is CASSLGGRDTDTQYF. CDR3 nucleotide sequence: TGTGCCAGCAGCTTAGGGGGGCGGGACACAGATACGCAGTATTTT.